The clone carrying this TCR beta chain has more than one count but fewer than ten. The target antigen is unknown. The CDR3 totals 17 residues. Trimming pared 2 bases from V and 9 bases from J, leaving 20 bases between. The germline CDR1 and CDR2 sequences are MNHNY and SVGAGI (reference sequence). This sample stems from a study of T-cell memory formation after mild COVID-19. Study observations and caveats: Memory sampled before infection contained some responding clones, suggesting cross-reactive memory joined. CD4/CD8 balance held among clones contracting day 15 to 85, and later expanders leaned CD4+.

5'RACE with constant-segment primers built TCRalpha and TCRbeta cDNA libraries with UMIs. TCRdb re-called the 5' RACE reads through MiXCR, storing one row per CDR3 protein. Here the sample spans about 560,000 distinct CDR3 sequences, approximately 15% being singletons. V gene TRBV6-6 combines with J gene TRBJ1-6; D ambiguous. This receptor was identified in an adult woman who had mild COVID-19 (a few samples of this study predate the infection). Cell type and time point are not known. Source material: PBMCs or a T cell subset sorted from them (not recorded which). CDR3 region: CASSYIRRAGAASPLHF. DNA of the CDR3: TGTGCCAGCAGTTACATTCGTCGTGCGGGTGCTGCTTCACCCCTCCACTTT.